This T cell receptor beta chain was captured by sequencing in a study of long-term antiretroviral therapy in people with HIV. General study findings and limits: Subsequent to ART, diversity was augmented yet persisted below that of transplant donor controls. When set beside controls, HIV repertoires had CDR3 length ranges that were narrower. Blood draws took place between about 2003 and 2017 and possibly involved older ART regimens.

This was the immunoSEQ v3.0 assay at survey level. Data came from immunoSEQ multiplex PCR; TCRdb stores just in-frame clones and leaves some out. The table records 12,000 to 15,000 clones, approximately 86% of them present only once. The length of the CDR3 is 15 residues. Germline lookup yields CDR1 SGHNT and CDR2 YYREEE (reference sequence). Trimming took off 0 bases at V and 1 base at J, with 9 bases between the two ends. As for this clone: Its antigen is undetermined.

About 1-11 million cryopreserved PBMC were held in samples before DNA extraction. This chain joins TRBV5-4 and TRBJ2-3, with unresolved D. Sequenced material: unsorted PBMCs, taken 6.2 years after starting antiretroviral therapy. This clonotype was obtained from a man between 35 and 55 years old with HIV. Here the CDR3 reads CASSLARPGTDTQYF. CDR3 in DNA: TGTGCCAGCAGCTTGGCCAGACCGGGCACAGATACGCAGTATTTT.